This T cell receptor beta chain was sequenced in a study of blood T cell repertoires in COVID-19 (dated by TCRdb to between 2020 and 2021). At the level of the whole study: Samples from collaborators originated in the United States, Italy and Spain and spanned both the acute and convalescent phases of COVID-19. Samples were obtained from the ongoing ImmuneRACE study (first 160 participants) and from about 1,300 subjects provided by 6 global collaborators. A freely available public database, intended as a resource for researchers studying the immune response to SARS-CoV-2, is where the repertoires were released. HLA class I and class II types, where available, came from metadata supplied by the sample provider rather than from assay-based typing. The material from the prospective study consisted of cDNA or gDNA derived from T cells, B-cell-depleted T cells, or PBMCs. A de-identified subject ID, COVID-19 status, age in years and sex were almost always included in the sample metadata. The dataset comprised deeply sampled blood TCRbeta repertoires from subjects exposed to, actively infected with, or recovered from COVID-19.

This clone was found once. What antigen it recognizes has not been identified. No qualities accompany the bases; no much larger clone lies one base away. TCRbeta CDR3 regions were amplified from genomic DNA by means of the immunoSEQ Assay, a bias-controlled multiplex PCR. The paper's processing steps were these. Within the assay, amplification of reference gene primers was used to estimate how many nucleated cells each sample contained. To quantify the absolute abundance of each unique TCRbeta CDR3 rearrangement, sequence reads were collapsed and filtered. For each sample, productive Simpson clonality was calculated as the square root of Simpson's diversity index over productive rearrangements. Imported from immuneACCESS, the table was reduced by TCRdb to in-frame sequences with V and J called. These copies leave out some clones; in studies compared against another copy, an unresolved V gene accounts for under half, and the cause of the remainder is not known. V and J calls and clone size are as listed in that table; D and trimming were resolved from the DNA. The sample table lists 150,000 or so clones, roughly 85% of them with a count of one. Of the sample, under 6.5% falls within the top ten clones.

One collaborating source in Seattle enrolled patients during active infection and followed them longitudinally through the course of disease. Each collaborating institution followed its own protocols to collect whole blood in K2EDTA tubes. For TCRbeta analysis, collaborators shipped samples as frozen whole blood, isolated PBMCs, or DNA extracted from either of those sample types. CDR1 and CDR2, looked up from the germline V gene, are SNHLY and FYNNEI. V is clipped by 4 bases and J by 9 bases, and the sequence between their germline boundaries is 13 bases long. The CDR3 sequence holds 14 residues, the cysteine and phenylalanine included. Left in the record is the CDR3 DNA by itself, 42 bases read in frame from the first base. Overall study results and their limits: How much clinical and demographic metadata was included differed by source and by participant, and the metadata was provided uncurated.

The V gene is TRBV2 and the J gene is TRBJ1-6; possibly the D gene is TRBD1, per 6 matching bases. The sequence came from a woman aged 50 to 65 with COVID-19, enrolled during active disease. Sequencing was performed on peripheral blood. The DNA is as follows: TGTGCCAGCAGTGTAAGGACAGCTGGTTCACCCCTCCACTTT. The resulting protein is CASSVRTAGSPLHF. The full variable domain, completed from the reference TRBV2 and TRBJ1-6 proteins outside the CDR3, reads EPEVTQTPSHQVTQMGQEVILRCVPISNHLYFYWYRQILGQKVEFLVSFYNNEISEKSEIFDDQFSVERPDGSNFTLKIRSTKLEDSAMYFCASSVRTAGSPLHFGNGTRLTVT.